These 2 T cell receptor beta chains were all obtained from the same sample, sequenced in a study of cytomegalovirus exposure and HLA in healthy donors. PCR was performed using 60 Vbeta and 13 Jbeta primers. Profiled with immunoSEQ multiplex PCR; TCRdb holds only in-frame clones, not every one. The sample lists 150,000 to 250,000 clones, around three quarters occurring once. The source material was PBMCs. The source of these receptors is a woman in her thirties in good health and CMV-seropositive.

The chain couples TRBV18 to TRBJ2-4; 16 bases match TRBD2. Germline-derived CDR1 and CDR2 are KGHSH and LQKENI. The CDR3 sequence is 19 residues long. With 3 bases clipped from V and 0 bases from J, the junction kept 5 bases outside the gene matches. CDR3 loop: CASSPPGLAGGVAKNIQYF. In DNA form, the CDR3 reads TGTGCCAGCTCACCCCCGGGACTAGCGGGGGGGGTAGCCAAAAACATTCAGTACTTC.

The count of this clone is one. V and J are TRBV6-5 and TRBJ1-2, with TRBD1 as a possible D gene (6 bases). This CDR3 has 15 amino acids. The germline V gene has CDR1 MNHEY and CDR2 SVGAGI. Trimming pared 0 bases from V and 8 bases from J, leaving 16 bases between. CDR3 sequence (DNA): TGTGCCAGCAGTTACTCGGGGGGGCGGAGGGACGGCTACACCTTC. Its protein product is CASSYSGGRRDGYTF.